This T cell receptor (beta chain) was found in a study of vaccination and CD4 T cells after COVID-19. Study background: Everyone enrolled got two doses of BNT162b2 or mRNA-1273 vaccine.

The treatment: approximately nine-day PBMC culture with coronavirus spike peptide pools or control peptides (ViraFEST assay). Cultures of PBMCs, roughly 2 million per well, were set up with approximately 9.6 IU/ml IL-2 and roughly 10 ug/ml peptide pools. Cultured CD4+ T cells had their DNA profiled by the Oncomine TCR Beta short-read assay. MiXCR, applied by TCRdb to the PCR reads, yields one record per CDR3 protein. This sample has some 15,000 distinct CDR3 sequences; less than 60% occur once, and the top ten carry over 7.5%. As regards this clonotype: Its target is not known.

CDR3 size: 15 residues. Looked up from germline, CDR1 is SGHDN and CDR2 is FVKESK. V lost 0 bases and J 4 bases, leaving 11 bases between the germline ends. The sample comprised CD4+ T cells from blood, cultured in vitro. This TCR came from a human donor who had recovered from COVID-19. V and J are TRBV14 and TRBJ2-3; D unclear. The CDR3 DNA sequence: TGTGCCAGCAGCCAAGATGGCATTTGGGCAGATACGCAGTATTTT. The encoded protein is CASSQDGIWADTQYF.